One sample yielded the 5 T cell receptor beta chains listed below, sequenced in a study of blood T cell repertoires in COVID-19. Clones were read by immunoSEQ multiplex PCR, and TCRdb kept only the in-frame ones, dropping some. The repertoire has around 120,000 clones, about 90% of them found once; the top ten carry 25% to 35%. Sequences were obtained from peripheral blood. The receptor source for this set is an older woman with acute or convalescent COVID-19.

This clone was seen just once. The chain couples TRBV30 to TRBJ2-3; a weak D match, TRBD1 (6 bases). Trimming removed 0 bases from V and 6 bases from J, with 10 bases in between. This CDR3 has 13 residues. The germline gives CDR1 GTSNPN, CDR2 SVGIG (reference sequence). The DNA of the CDR3 is TGTGCCTGGAGTGTTACAGGGTCGGATACGCAGTATTTT. Encoded protein: CAWSVTGSDTQYF.

The CDR3 sequence is CASSPDRDGSPLHF. CDR3 in DNA: TGTGCCAGCAGCCCGGACAGGGATGGGTCACCCCTCCACTTT. This rearrangement joins TRBV5-4 to TRBJ1-6; 8 bases agree with TRBD1. V was pared by 4 bases and J by 10 bases, with 7 bases of the junction left unmatched. This CDR3 is built from 14 residues. CDR1 SGHNT and CDR2 YYREEE come from the germline V gene (reference sequence).

DNA for the CDR3: TGCGCCAGCAGTAAAACAGGGCGGGTCACCTACAATGAGCAGTTCTTC. Translating gives CASSKTGRVTYNEQFF. The gene calls are TRBV5-1 and TRBJ2-1; D might be TRBD1 (6 bases). V was shortened by 5 bases and J by 2 bases, with 17 bases between the two germline ends. Looked up from germline, CDR1 is SGHRS and CDR2 is YFSETQ. There are 16 residues in the CDR3.

The V call is TRBV30, the J call TRBJ1-5; D may be TRBD1 (6 bases). Between the trimmed V and J ends, which lost 0 bases and 10 bases, there was a span of 7 bases. The CDR3 spans 11 residues. Germline CDR1 reads GTSNPN; CDR2 reads SVGIG (reference sequence). CDR3 coding DNA: TGTGCCTGGAGTGTAGGGGGACCCCAGCATTTT. Amino acid sequence: CAWSVGGPQHF.

The rearrangement links TRBV6-1 to TRBJ1-6; weak D call: TRBD1 (6 bases). The CDR3 contains 16 residues. Per germline, CDR1 MNHNS and CDR2 SASEGT. The V gene lost 2 bases and the J gene lost 8 bases, with 16 bases spanning the gap. The CDR3 protein is CASSELSGVGDSPLHF. CDR3 coding DNA: TGTGCCAGCAGTGAATTGTCAGGGGTCGGGGATTCACCCCTCCACTTT.